This T cell receptor beta chain stems from a study of T cell responses to AZD1222 COVID-19 vaccine. Profiled with immunoSEQ multiplex PCR; TCRdb holds only in-frame clones, not every one. Altogether under 200,000 clones are present, about 95% being singletons, with the ten largest covering around 0.66%. The TCR originated in an adult in good health. The sequencing used peripheral blood, collected on day 0 of AZD1222 vaccination.

CDR3 in amino acids: CASSARGPYNEQFF. The CDR3 DNA reads as TGTGCCAGCTCCGCAAGAGGGCCTTACAATGAGCAGTTCTTC. V gene TRBV6-5 combines with J gene TRBJ2-1; TRBD2 is a possible D gene (5 bases). Trimming pared 8 bases from V and 4 bases from J, leaving 15 bases between. The CDR3 is 14 amino acids. CDR1 and CDR2 from the germline V gene are MNHEY and SVGAGI.